The 28 T cell receptor beta chains reported below all come from one sample, sequenced in a study of T cells in Graves' hyperthyroidism and ophthalmopathy. Amplification yielded TCR beta CDR3 regions, with RNA transcripts as the source. The HTBI primer set was used in a first-round RT-PCR of the TCR CDR3. TCRdb reprocessed the multiplex PCR reads with MiXCR, giving one entry per CDR3 protein. The profile covers roughly 420,000 distinct CDR3 sequences, with less than 20% appearing a single time and about 7.7% taken by the ten largest. The sample comprised blood. The receptors derive from a woman under 30 with Graves' hyperthyroidism.

Only a few counts were recorded for this clonotype. The rearrangement joins TRBV19 to TRBJ1-3; D is perhaps TRBD1 (6 bases). V was trimmed by 11 bases and J by 0 bases, leaving 14 bases between them. Germline V gene lookup returns CDR1 LNHDA and CDR2 SQIVND (reference sequence). The CDR3 contains 14 residues. The CDR3 bases are TGTGCCGGCCGGGACACCCACTCTGGAAACACCATATATTTT. The encoded protein is CAGRDTHSGNTIYF.

Ten or more counts support this clonotype. V is TRBV5-1 and J is TRBJ1-6; 9 nucleotides align to TRBD1. Germline CDR1 reads SGHRS; CDR2 reads YFSETQ. V was pared by 3 bases and J by 5 bases, with 3 bases of the junction left unmatched. This CDR3 contains 15 residues. The CDR3 region has the DNA TGCGCCAGCAGCTCCGGACAGGGGCATAATTCACCCCTCCACTTT. Amino acid sequence: CASSSGQGHNSPLHF.

The chain has TRBV13 and TRBJ2-3, with 11 bases fitting TRBD1. This CDR3 comprises 17 residues. After removal of 4 bases from V and 6 bases from J, the junction contained 12 bases not matched to a gene. Germline V gene sequence: CDR1 PRHDT, CDR2 FYEKMQ (reference sequence). The CDR3 DNA reads as TGTGCCAGCAGCTCCCTGGACAGGGGGCTGAGGGGGGATACGCAGTATTTT. This sequence encodes CASSSLDRGLRGDTQYF.

This clonotype was seen ten or more times. The chain uses TRBV5-1 and TRBJ2-1, with D possibly being TRBD2 (6 bases). The CDR3 has 14 residues. V lost 4 bases, J lost 7 bases, and 15 bases lay in between. CDR1 SGHRS and CDR2 YFSETQ come from the germline V gene. This CDR3 reads CASSPEGRLNEQFF. CDR3 coding DNA: TGCGCCAGCAGCCCGGAGGGCAGGCTTAATGAGCAGTTCTTC.

Worth noting for this clonotype: The germline gene is not matched at one end of the junction; a read error may be the cause. The chain combines TRBV5-4 with TRBJ1-5, with a possible D match to TRBD1 (5 bases). The CDR3 has 18 amino acids. Germline V lookup: CDR1 SGHNT, CDR2 YYREEE (reference sequence). CDR3 residues: CASSLAGRGLLEDQPPHF. CDR3 in DNA: TGTGCCAGCAGCTTGGCCGGGAGGGGACTCCTGGAGGATCAGCCCCCGCATTTT.

This clonotype showed up many times. This chain uses TRBV5-1 with TRBJ2-1, with D tentatively TRBD2 (7 bases). The CDR3 consists of 17 residues. Between the trimmed V and J ends, which lost 3 bases and 3 bases, there was a span of 19 bases. Per the germline V gene, CDR1 is SGHRS and CDR2 is YFSETQ. The CDR3 DNA is TGCGCCAGCAGCTCGAACGCCGGCGGGGGCATCTACAATGAGCAGTTCTTC. Its protein is CASSSNAGGGIYNEQFF. Using reference TRBV5-1 and TRBJ2-1 for the parts outside the CDR3, the full variable domain is KAGVTQTPRYLIKTRGQQVTLSCSPISGHRSVSWYQQTPGQGLQFLFEYFSETQRNKGNFPGRFSGRQFSNSRSEMNVSTLELGDSALYLCASSSNAGGGIYNEQFFGPGTRLTVL.

The genes are TRBV7-6 and TRBJ2-7, with 7 nucleotides matching TRBD2. V trimming: 5 bases; J trimming: 6 bases; junction bases outside the gene matches: 4. Germline V gene lookup returns CDR1 SGHVS and CDR2 FNYEAQ. The CDR3 is 12 residues long. The CDR3 reads CASSRSGGEQYF. The CDR3 nucleotides are TGTGCCAGCAGCCGCTCGGGGGGCGAGCAGTACTTC.

This clonotype was detected ten times or more. V gene TRBV11-3 combines with J gene TRBJ1-5; D is undetermined. The V and J ends lost 3 bases and 10 bases respectively, with 7 bases between them. Germline V lookup: CDR1 SGHNT, CDR2 YENEEA. The CDR3 extends over 11 amino acids. CDR3 nucleotides: TGTGCCAGCAGCTTCCCCCTCCCCCAGCATTTT. Translating it yields CASSFPLPQHF.

The rearrangement links TRBV10-3 to TRBJ2-7; 13 nucleotides line up with TRBD2. The germline V gene has CDR1 ENHRY and CDR2 SYGVKD. The CDR3 has 16 amino acids. V shed 6 bases, J shed 5 bases, and the junction held 10 bases outside the gene matches. The chain's CDR3 is CAISLGLAGRKDEQYF. DNA for the CDR3: TGTGCCATCAGCCTGGGACTAGCGGGAAGAAAAGACGAGCAGTACTTC.

The gene calls are TRBV9 and TRBJ2-3; 12 nucleotides agree with TRBD2. Germline CDR1 SGDLS, CDR2 YYNGEE. The V segment lost 0 bases and the J segment 0 bases; nucleotides outside the gene matches: 2. CDR3 size: 17 residues. The CDR3 DNA is TGTGCCAGCAGCGTAGGACTAGCGGGAGCTAGCACAGATACGCAGTATTTT. Residues: CASSVGLAGASTDTQYF.

Ten or more counts support this clonotype. The J gene is TRBJ1-5, the V gene TRBV2; no clear D. CDR1 SNHLY and CDR2 FYNNEI come from the germline V gene. The CDR3 totals 16 residues. The V end was cut by 6 bases, the J end by 4 bases, with 19 bases between. The DNA of the CDR3 is TGTGCCAGCAGACTCCAAACCCCCCGGGGAAATCAGCCCCAGCATTTT. This gives the protein CASRLQTPRGNQPQHF.

This clonotype was seen many times. The chain recombines TRBV27 with TRBJ1-3; D not resolved. Germline-derived CDR1 and CDR2 are MNHEY and SMNVEV (reference sequence). CDR3 length: 14 residues. The ends were cut back, 10 bases at V and 0 bases at J, with 13 bases in the middle. The CDR3, as DNA: TGTGCCACCAAGGGTAGCGTCTCTGGAAACACCATATATTTT. Translated: CATKGSVSGNTIYF.

This clonotype was observed at least ten times. The chain joins TRBV19 to TRBJ1-5; D might be TRBD1 (5 bases). Germline V lookup: CDR1 LNHDA, CDR2 SQIVND (reference sequence). V was clipped by 6 bases and J by 4 bases, with 7 bases between them. There are 12 residues in the CDR3. The CDR3 protein is CASRTENQPQHF. CDR3 nucleotide sequence: TGTGCCAGTAGGACAGAGAATCAGCCCCAGCATTTT.

This clonotype was observed at least ten times. The rearrangement uses TRBV6-2 or TRBV6-3 and TRBJ2-6, with D unclear. Trimming took 3 bases from V and 2 from J, leaving 8 bases between them. Germline V CDR1 and CDR2: MNHEY, SVGEGT. The CDR3 contains 15 residues. CDR3 region: CASSYLPPGANVLTF. DNA for the CDR3: TGTGCCAGCAGTTATTTACCCCCTGGGGCCAACGTCCTGACTTTC.

This clonotype was recorded a few times. The CDR3 reads CASSEYSATDRAETQYF. DNA of the CDR3: TGTGCCAGCAGTGAATACTCGGCCACGGACAGGGCCGAGACCCAGTACTTC. The V gene is TRBV25-1, the J gene TRBJ2-5; 8 bases agree with TRBD1. V lost 0 bases to trimming and J lost 5 bases; unmatched junction nucleotides: 11. Germline CDR1 MGHDK, CDR2 SYGVNS. This CDR3 has 17 amino acids.

This chain joins TRBV19 and TRBJ2-1; TRBD2 matches at 12 bases. V lost 3 bases, J lost 4 bases, and 4 bases stayed unmatched. The germline V gene has CDR1 LNHDA and CDR2 SQIVND (reference sequence). The CDR3 has 16 amino acids. CDR3 nucleotide sequence: TGTGCCAGTAGTATCGGACTAGCGGGGCTGTACAATGAGCAGTTCTTC. This codes for CASSIGLAGLYNEQFF. Full variable domain (rest looked up from reference TRBV19 and TRBJ2-1): DGGITQSPKYLFRKEGQNVTLSCEQNLNHDAMYWYRQDPGQGLRLIYYSQIVNDFQKGDIAEGYSVSREKKESFPLTVTSAQKNPTAFYLCASSIGLAGLYNEQFFGPGTRLTVL.

This clonotype was counted many times. This chain uses TRBV6-6 with TRBJ2-3, with TRBD2 identical over 10 bases. The length of the CDR3 is 17 residues. The V and J ends lost 2 bases and 2 bases, in that order; junction bases with no gene match: 7. Germline CDR1 MNHNY, CDR2 SVGAGI (reference sequence). This chain's CDR3 is CASSYGASGSVTDTQYF. CDR3 DNA: TGTGCCAGCAGTTACGGGGCTAGCGGGAGTGTCACAGATACGCAGTATTTT.

The V call is TRBV30, the J call TRBJ2-1; 9 positions agree with TRBD2. The V gene's germline CDR1 is GTSNPN and CDR2 SVGIG (reference sequence). With V trimmed by 2 bases and J by 6 bases, 5 bases remained unmatched. CDR3 length: 14 residues. The CDR3 loop is CAWSTSGRVNEQFF. CDR3 bases: TGTGCCTGGAGTACTAGCGGGCGAGTCAATGAGCAGTTCTTC.

At least ten counts were recorded for this clonotype. This rearrangement joins TRBV28 to TRBJ2-1, with D uncertain. The CDR3 spans 15 residues. With 5 bases removed from V and 2 bases from J, the gap between germline ends came to 13 bases. Germline loops: CDR1 MDHEN, CDR2 SYDVKM. In DNA, the CDR3 is TGTGCCAGCAGTGTTGGCTGGTCAACCTACAATGAGCAGTTCTTC. It translates to CASSVGWSTYNEQFF.

This clonotype was seen many times. V and J are TRBV28 and TRBJ2-4; TRBD1 matches 8 bases. Trimming cost V 6 bases and J 8 bases; bases outside gene matches: 12. The CDR3 sequence is 15 residues long. CDR1 and CDR2 (germline): MDHEN, SYDVKM. CDR3 bases: TGTGCCAGCAGGTTTAGGGGACAGGTTCGGGACATTCAGTACTTC. This gives the protein CASRFRGQVRDIQYF.

This clonotype was seen a handful of times. The V call is TRBV4-1, the J call TRBJ2-1, with 12 bases identical to TRBD2. The CDR3 contains 15 residues. The junction had 11 bases not matched to a gene; V was cut back by 3 bases and J by 14 bases. Germline-derived CDR1 and CDR2 are MGHRA and YSYEKL. DNA for the CDR3: TGCGCCAGCAGCCAGGGGCTCCCTAGCGGGAGGGCCAAGTTCTTC. Residues: CASSQGLPSGRAKFF.

V gene TRBV4-1 combines with J gene TRBJ2-1, with 7 bases that match TRBD2. The germline gives CDR1 MGHRA, CDR2 YSYEKL. J was trimmed by 9 bases and V by 2 bases; bases with no gene match: 10. This CDR3 contains 15 residues. The CDR3 DNA is TGCGCCAGCAGCCAACAGGCGGGAGTCGGGGTTGAGCAGTTCTTC. Its translation: CASSQQAGVGVEQFF.

V gene TRBV19 combines with J gene TRBJ2-1, with 11 bases fitting TRBD2. The CDR3 length is 16 residues. Germline CDR1 reads LNHDA; CDR2 reads SQIVND (reference sequence). Trimming at V came to 5 bases and at J to 2 bases, leaving 5 bases not matched to a gene. This CDR3 is CASSPTGLAAYNEQFF. For the CDR3, the DNA is TGTGCCAGTAGTCCCACGGGACTAGCGGCCTACAATGAGCAGTTCTTC.

This clonotype was counted ten times or more. J is TRBJ2-5 and V is TRBV18; the D is unclear. CDR3 size: 13 residues. Germline CDR1 and CDR2: KGHSH and LQKENI. The V and J ends lost 0 bases and 2 bases respectively, with 4 bases between them. CDR3 DNA: TGTGCCAGCTCACCACCGCCACAAGAGACCCAGTACTTC. Protein: CASSPPPQETQYF.

This clonotype has ten or more counts. The J gene is TRBJ1-6, the V gene TRBV10-3; 9 positions agree with TRBD1. The CDR3 is 15 amino acids. V shed 3 bases and J 7 bases; nucleotides not matched to a gene: 4. The germline gives CDR1 ENHRY, CDR2 SYGVKD. The CDR3 protein is CAISDLDRGNSPLHF. Here the CDR3 DNA reads TGTGCCATCAGTGACCTGGACAGGGGAAATTCACCCCTCCACTTT.

This clonotype occurred a few times. This chain uses TRBV12-5 with TRBJ2-7; D is perhaps TRBD2 (5 bases). This CDR3 spans 14 amino acids. V gave up 5 bases and J gave up 0 bases, with 11 bases separating them. CDR1 and CDR2 (germline): LGHNT, FRNRAP. This chain's CDR3 is CASGPAGSSYEQYF. The CDR3 DNA reads as TGTGCTAGTGGTCCGGCGGGCAGCTCCTACGAGCAGTACTTC.

The chain has TRBV28 and TRBJ1-1; 8 bases match TRBD1. Germline CDR1 MDHEN, CDR2 SYDVKM. This CDR3 contains 12 residues. V was clipped by 8 bases and J by 5 bases; unmatched bases: 4. CDR3 sequence reads: CASGQGRTEAFF. Here the CDR3 DNA reads TGTGCCAGCGGACAGGGAAGGACTGAAGCTTTCTTT.

This clonotype appeared many times. V and J are TRBV5-1 and TRBJ2-2; tentatively, D is TRBD1 (6 bases). The V and J ends lost 0 bases and 8 bases respectively, with 14 bases between them. Germline V gene lookup returns CDR1 SGHRS and CDR2 YFSETQ. This CDR3 is built from 15 residues. CDR3 DNA: TGCGCCAGCAGCTTGGCCCAGGGGATAACGGGGGAGCTGTTTTTT. It yields the protein CASSLAQGITGELFF.